This TCR beta chain was sequenced in a study of blood T cell repertoires in COVID-19. Study-wide background: The United States, Italy and Spain supplied acute and convalescent COVID-19 samples. The analysed material was cDNA or gDNA that came from T cells, B-cell-depleted T cells, or PBMCs.

The V gene end was trimmed by 5 bases and the J gene end by 9 bases; junction bases not matched to a gene: 5. The length of the CDR3 is 13 residues. In the original processing: Reference gene primer amplification gave estimated nucleated cell counts. Only in-frame clones appear in the TCRdb table, and some are missing; sequencing was by immunoSEQ multiplex PCR. V and J calls plus clone size are reproduced from that table; the DNA served to infer D and trimming. Of about 160,000 clones listed, approximately 90% were seen once; the top ten hold 10%. The sequencing input was peripheral blood. This rearrangement joins TRBV12-3 or TRBV12-4 to TRBJ2-1, with TRBD1 matching over 9 bases. The clonotype was recovered from a woman aged 70-85 years with COVID-19, enrolled during active disease. CDR3 in amino acids: CASSPQGAGEQFF. CDR3 sequence (DNA): TGTGCCAGCAGTCCACAGGGGGCTGGTGAGCAGTTCTTC.